The T cell receptor beta chain under discussion was sequenced for a study of T cells in Graves' hyperthyroidism and ophthalmopathy. Trimming removed 7 bases from V and 4 bases from J, with 16 bases in between. Germline V gene sequence: CDR1 SNHLY, CDR2 FYNNEI. The CDR3 runs to 14 residues. This clonotype showed up many times. What it recognizes is unknown. Amplification yielded TCR beta CDR3 regions, with RNA transcripts as the source. The study used the HTBI primer set for a first-round RT-PCR of the TCR CDR3. TCRdb analysed the multiplex PCR reads with MiXCR anew, one entry per CDR3 protein. The table records hundreds of thousands of distinct CDR3 sequences, 15% to 20% of them present only once. Points from the study as a whole: For ophthalmopathy, model prediction preceded onset by a median roughly 6.5 months.

The chain couples TRBV2 to TRBJ1-1, with D hard to call. The sequence was collected from a man in his forties with Graves' ophthalmopathy. Sequenced input: blood. Here the CDR3 reads CASILLKGGTEAFF. CDR3 DNA: TGTGCCAGCATACTACTCAAGGGTGGCACTGAAGCTTTCTTT.